The 2 T cell receptor beta chains below all came from one sample that was sequenced in a study of vaccination and CD4 T cells after COVID-19. Their antigens are not known. This sample's treatment: roughly 10-day PBMC culture with coronavirus spike peptide pools or control peptides (ViraFEST assay). Sequence data for DNA of cultured CD4+ T cells were generated by the Oncomine TCR Beta short-read assay. MiXCR, run by TCRdb on the PCR reads, gives a single entry per CDR3 protein. The table shows over 20,000 distinct CDR3 sequences, with approximately 48% occurring only once. Specimen: CD4+ T cells from blood, cultured in vitro. These receptors were collected from a human donor who had recovered from COVID-19.

In nucleotides, the CDR3 is TGTGCCAGCAGCTTAACCCGAGGGACCCTCCACTTT. Translating it yields CASSLTRGTLHF. The chain carries TRBV7-9 and TRBJ1-6, with unresolved D. Germline V lookup: CDR1 SEHNR, CDR2 FQNEAQ (reference sequence). The germline V and J ends were trimmed by 2 bases and 14 bases, with 10 bases remaining between them. The CDR3 sequence is 12 residues long.

A few counts support this clonotype. The genes are TRBV19 and TRBJ1-5, with TRBD1 matching over 8 bases. CDR1 and CDR2 from the germline V gene are LNHDA and SQIVND (reference sequence). CDR3 length: 16 amino acids. The V gene end was trimmed by 3 bases and the J gene end by 4 bases; junction bases not matched to a gene: 8. CDR3: CASSIAGGQGNQPQHF. The CDR3 region has the DNA TGTGCCAGTAGTATCGCCGGTGGACAGGGTAATCAGCCCCAGCATTTT. The full variable domain, completed using reference TRBV19 and TRBJ1-5, is DGGITQSPKYLFRKEGQNVTLSCEQNLNHDAMYWYRQDPGQGLRLIYYSQIVNDFQKGDIAEGYSVSREKKESFPLTVTSAQKNPTAFYLCASSIAGGQGNQPQHFGDGTRLSIL.